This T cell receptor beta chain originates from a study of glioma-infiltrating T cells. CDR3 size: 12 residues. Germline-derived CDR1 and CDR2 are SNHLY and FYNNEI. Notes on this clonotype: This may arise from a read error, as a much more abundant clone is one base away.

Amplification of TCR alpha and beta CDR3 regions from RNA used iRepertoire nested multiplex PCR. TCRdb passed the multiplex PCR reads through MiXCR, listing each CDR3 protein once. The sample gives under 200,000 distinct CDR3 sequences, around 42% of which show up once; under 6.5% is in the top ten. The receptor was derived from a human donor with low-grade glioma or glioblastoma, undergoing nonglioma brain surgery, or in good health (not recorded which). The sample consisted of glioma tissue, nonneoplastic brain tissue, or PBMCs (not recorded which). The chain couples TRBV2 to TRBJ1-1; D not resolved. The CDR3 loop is CASSEWTAEALF. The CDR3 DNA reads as TGTGCCAGCAGTGAATGGACCGCTGAAGCTCTCTTT.